The 19 T cell receptor beta chains given below trace back to one sample, sequenced in a study of blood T cell repertoires in COVID-19. The method was immunoSEQ multiplex PCR; TCRdb's version includes in-frame clones alone and lacks a portion of them. The table includes 250,000 to 350,000 clones, approximately 85% detected once. Source material: peripheral blood. These receptor sequences come from a woman between 50 and 59 years old with acute or convalescent COVID-19.

The CDR3 DNA is TGTGCCATCAGTGCACAGGGTAGTCAGCCCCAGCATTTT. Amino acids: CAISAQGSQPQHF. The chain is built from TRBV10-3 and TRBJ1-5, with D perhaps matching TRBD1 (6 bases). This CDR3 spans 13 amino acids. V was cut by 4 bases and J by 6 bases, with 10 bases left in between. Per the germline V gene, CDR1 is ENHRY and CDR2 is SYGVKD.

V usage is TRBV29-1 and J usage is TRBJ2-1, with TRBD2 identical over 7 bases. V shed 4 bases and J 5 bases; nucleotides not matched to a gene: 2. Germline lookup yields CDR1 SQVTM and CDR2 ANQGSEA. This CDR3 spans 12 amino acids. For the CDR3, the DNA is TGCAGCGTTGTGGGGGGGGACAATGAGCAGTTCTTC. Residues: CSVVGGDNEQFF.

This chain joins TRBV27 and TRBJ1-1, with TRBD1 matching 8 bases. This CDR3 contains 14 residues. Germline assignment: CDR1 MNHEY and CDR2 SMNVEV (reference sequence). V lost 5 bases and J lost 6; bases outside the gene matches: 8. CDR3 residues: CASSVIRDRSEAFF. In DNA, the CDR3 is TGTGCCAGCAGTGTAATCCGGGACAGGTCTGAAGCTTTCTTT.

The count of this clone is one. V and J are TRBV25-1 and TRBJ2-7, with D possibly matching TRBD2 (6 bases). CDR1 is MGHDK and CDR2 is SYGVNS in the germline V gene. The ends were cut back, 3 bases at V and 1 base at J, with 7 bases in the middle. The CDR3 has 13 residues. In DNA form, the CDR3 reads TGTGCCAGCAGTGAGGGACTGTCCTACGAGCAGTACTTC. This encodes CASSEGLSYEQYF.

CDR3 residues: CASSYTGDTTNEKLFF. CDR3 coding DNA: TGTGCCAGCAGTTACACCGGGGACACAACTAATGAAAAACTGTTTTTT. The genes are TRBV6-5 and TRBJ1-4; a weak D match, TRBD1 (6 bases). V was pared by 2 bases and J by 0 bases, with 10 bases between. Germline V CDR1 and CDR2: MNHEY, SVGAGI. This CDR3 has 16 residues.

V gene TRBV30 combines with J gene TRBJ2-6, with D perhaps matching TRBD1 (6 bases). Germline V gives CDR1 GTSNPN, CDR2 SVGIG (reference sequence). This CDR3 contains 19 residues. Trimming cost V 0 bases and J 2 bases, with 20 bases left between them. CDR3 protein: CAWSVRGGRGIAGANVLTF. The CDR3 region has the DNA TGTGCCTGGAGTGTACGTGGGGGCAGGGGAATAGCTGGGGCCAACGTCCTGACTTTC.

This sequence joins TRBV2 and TRBJ1-2; 8 positions match TRBD1. Germline CDR1 reads SNHLY; CDR2 reads FYNNEI. The CDR3 is made up of 15 amino acids. Trimming at V came to 11 bases and at J to 6 bases, leaving 17 bases not matched to a gene. CDR3 nucleotides: TGTGCCGGGTCGGGACAGGCTAACGCCATGAATGGCTACACCTTC. Protein: CAGSGQANAMNGYTF.

A few counts support this clone. This rearrangement joins TRBV7-2 to TRBJ1-2, with D uncertain. This CDR3 has 16 residues. Trimming left V 0 bases short and J 8 bases short, with 19 bases between. Germline assignment: CDR1 SGHTA and CDR2 FQGNSA. The CDR3 nucleotides read TGTGCCAGCAGCTTAGCAGGCACGAGGGAGCAATGGGGCTACACCTTC. Its protein is CASSLAGTREQWGYTF.

The sample holds a few counts of this clone. The rearrangement uses TRBV4-3 and TRBJ1-2; D remains unclear. The CDR3 is 13 amino acids. Germline V gene sequence: CDR1 LGHNA, CDR2 YSLEER. V was shortened by 0 bases and J by 4 bases, with 6 bases between the two germline ends. For the CDR3, the DNA is TGCGCCAGCAGCCAAGATAATATCTATGGCTACACCTTC. Its translation: CASSQDNIYGYTF.

The chain couples TRBV19 to TRBJ1-5; D possibly corresponds to TRBD1 (6 bases). The CDR3 spans 13 residues. In germline, CDR1 is LNHDA, CDR2 SQIVND (reference sequence). Trimming removed 6 bases at V and 4 bases at J, with 10 bases between. CDR3 in amino acids: CASSRQANQPQHF. DNA for the CDR3: TGTGCCAGTAGCAGACAGGCGAATCAGCCCCAGCATTTT.

The CDR3 sequence: CASSPATGGRLYEQYF. Here the CDR3 DNA reads TGTGCCAGCAGCCCAGCAACAGGGGGCCGCCTCTACGAGCAGTACTTC. The rearrangement joins TRBV11-2 to TRBJ2-7; TRBD1 aligns across 9 bases. Germline values: CDR1 SGHAT, CDR2 FQNNGV. CDR3 length: 16 amino acids. Unmatched junction bases numbered 11, after V lost 5 bases and J lost 3 bases.

The chain carries TRBV6-5 and TRBJ1-5, with D unclear. CDR3 size: 15 residues. CDR1 and CDR2 from the germline V gene are MNHEY and SVGAGI. V lost 0 bases and J lost 6, with 12 bases in between. The CDR3 DNA is TGTGCCAGCAGTTACTCGTATCAGCCGGGTCAGCCCCAGCATTTT. Translation: CASSYSYQPGQPQHF.

The genes are TRBV7-8 and TRBJ1-5; 9 nucleotides match TRBD1. Trimming cost V 5 bases and J 0 bases; bases outside gene matches: 20. This CDR3 has 21 amino acids. Germline assignment: CDR1 SGHVS and CDR2 FQNEAQ. The CDR3 DNA follows: TGTGCCAGCAGCCCGGACAGGGGCCGTTCACAGGTCCGTTATAGCAATCAGCCCCAGCATTTT. It yields the protein CASSPDRGRSQVRYSNQPQHF.

V is TRBV19 and J is TRBJ1-1; possible D gene TRBD1, 6 bases. Trimming removed 5 bases from V and 7 bases from J, with 17 bases in between. The germline gives CDR1 LNHDA, CDR2 SQIVND (reference sequence). The CDR3 has 14 residues. The CDR3 spells CASSRELQGDEAFF. CDR3 DNA sequence: TGTGCCAGTAGTCGAGAGCTACAGGGAGATGAAGCTTTCTTT.

The CDR3 DNA reads as TGTGCCAGCAGAGCTAGCGGGAGTGGCGACGAGCAGTACTTC. Amino acids: CASRASGSGDEQYF. The V and J genes are TRBV6-5 and TRBJ2-7, with TRBD2 identical over 10 bases. Germline lookup yields CDR1 MNHEY and CDR2 SVGAGI. The V and J ends lost 6 bases and 5 bases, in that order; junction bases with no gene match: 7. The CDR3 length is 14 residues.

V gene TRBV6-1 combines with J gene TRBJ1-6, with unresolved D. Per germline, CDR1 MNHNS and CDR2 SASEGT. The CDR3 covers 14 residues. V lost 1 base and J lost 7, with 8 bases in between. CDR3 in amino acids: CASSEEEQNSPLHF. CDR3 nucleotides: TGTGCCAGCAGTGAAGAGGAACAGAATTCACCCCTCCACTTT.

V usage is TRBV19 and J usage is TRBJ2-4, with a tentative D call TRBD1 (6 bases). Germline CDR1 LNHDA, CDR2 SQIVND (reference sequence). This CDR3 region has 16 residues. Trimming stripped 5 bases from V and 0 bases from J, with 14 bases between. The CDR3 protein is CASSGRTELAKNIQYF. DNA of the CDR3: TGTGCCAGTAGTGGGCGGACAGAGCTAGCCAAAAACATTCAGTACTTC. Drawing the rest from reference TRBV19 and TRBJ2-4, the complete variable domain is DGGITQSPKYLFRKEGQNVTLSCEQNLNHDAMYWYRQDPGQGLRLIYYSQIVNDFQKGDIAEGYSVSREKKESFPLTVTSAQKNPTAFYLCASSGRTELAKNIQYFGAGTRLSVL.

V is TRBV28 and J is TRBJ2-3, with D unresolved. The CDR3 is 15 amino acids. Germline CDR1 reads MDHEN; CDR2 reads SYDVKM. V lost 5 bases and J lost 0, with 12 bases in between. The CDR3 nucleotides are TGTGCCAGCAGTCTGGCAAACCCTAGCACAGATACGCAGTATTTT. Residues: CASSLANPSTDTQYF.

The J gene is TRBJ2-7, the V gene TRBV7-2; tentatively, D is TRBD1 (5 bases). This CDR3 spans 16 amino acids. Per the germline V gene, CDR1 is SGHTA and CDR2 is FQGNSA. V was cut by 3 bases and J by 3 bases, with 18 bases left in between. CDR3 nucleotides: TGTGCCAGCAGCTTCGGTGACAGCCAGGGCATCTACGAGCAGTACTTC. Its translation: CASSFGDSQGIYEQYF.